This T cell receptor (beta chain) comes out of a study of blood T cells in healthy people across ages. Primers used in a second PCR of roughly 7 to 12 cycles were a sample-barcoded 5' primer and a J-beta primer mix. TCRdb ran MiXCR on the 5' RACE reads and lists one entry per CDR3 protein. The data show approximately 810,000 distinct CDR3 sequences, with 29% seen just once and roughly 17% held by the top ten. Study observations and caveats: PBMC samples, being unsorted, prevented any conclusive comparison of naive and antigen-experienced cells. Getting older went along with TCR beta diversity per million T cells dropping roughly linearly.

This CDR3 is built from 15 residues. CDR1 and CDR2 (germline): SEHNR, FQNEAQ (reference sequence). The V end lost 5 bases, the J end lost 7 bases, and 20 bases lay between the germline ends. This clonotype appeared a few times. Its antigen is currently unknown. The sample consisted of blood. The receptor was derived from a woman aged 80 or over in good health. The gene calls are TRBV7-9 and TRBJ1-2; the D gene is possibly TRBD1 (5 bases). For the CDR3, the DNA is TGTGCCAGCAGCACAGGTGAAGGGTTGAAGGGTGGCTACACCTTC. Protein sequence: CASSTGEGLKGGYTF.